A selection of T cell receptor beta chains follows, all from one sample in a study of T cell repertoires in aging, cancer and after chemotherapy. TCRdb reprocessed the multiplex PCR reads via MiXCR and lists one record per CDR3 protein. The table has 2,400 or so distinct CDR3 sequences, over 20% seen once. Sequencing was done on a sample of blood. The receptors originated from a human donor with a blood cancer. Both conserved end residues are part of each CDR3.

CDR3aa | j_gene | v_gene
CASSPTGGLNQPQHF | TRBJ1-5 | TRBV7-2
CASSLVLGSRNEQFF | TRBJ2-1 | TRBV5-1
CSAAGGKRNTEAFF | TRBJ1-1 | TRBV20-1
CAWSFAGSSYNEQFF | TRBJ2-1 | TRBV30
CASRPFSGNTIYF | TRBJ1-3 | TRBV9
CASSPGGANYGYTF | TRBJ1-2 | TRBV7-2
CASSLASSVRGHLNYGYTF | TRBJ1-2 | TRBV7-2
CASSPLTGGETQYF | TRBJ2-5 | TRBV12-3/TRBV12-4
CASRRAGTVIDYEQYF | TRBJ2-7 | TRBV7-9
CASSEVAWGQPQHF | TRBJ1-5 | TRBV6-1
CASMGPNEKFF | TRBJ2-1 | TRBV4-1
CASRRGLAGREQYF | TRBJ2-7 | TRBV6-5
CASSRGGGYEQYF | TRBJ2-7 | TRBV6-5
CASSPAGTGDDTQYF | TRBJ2-3 | TRBV7-9
CASRSGQPNTGELFF | TRBJ2-2 | TRBV6-1
CSAKGLAGGLETQYF | TRBJ2-5 | TRBV29-1
CASSEQGHDTGELFF | TRBJ2-2 | TRBV6-4
CASSFGVGSYNEQFF | TRBJ2-1 | TRBV5-4
CSASDGQAPTSGNTIYF | TRBJ1-3 | TRBV20-1
CSGDRGSQETQYF | TRBJ2-5 | TRBV29-1
CASSPMASGGYEQYF | TRBJ2-7 | TRBV5-1
CASSYSPYSSGAYQETQYF | TRBJ2-5 | TRBV6-5
CASSLRQSYEQYF | TRBJ2-7 | TRBV27
CATRAGTSGFHEQYF | TRBJ2-7 | TRBV19
CASSGRQGKLSGANVLTF | TRBJ2-6 | TRBV5-4
CASSLRLAGRTDTQYF | TRBJ2-3 | TRBV7-9
CSALKPGGTYNEQFF | TRBJ2-1 | TRBV20-1
CASSLDRYLPNGYTF | TRBJ1-2 | TRBV7-2
CSVGVGGNEQFF | TRBJ2-1 | TRBV29-1
CASSGGTSGRGSTDTQYF | TRBJ2-3 | TRBV9
CASSLDGGGPGANVLTF | TRBJ2-6 | TRBV7-9
CASSPPYQETQYF | TRBJ2-5 | TRBV18
CASSPGKTQYF | TRBJ2-5 | TRBV11-2
CASSYSGETQYF | TRBJ2-5 | TRBV6-6
CASSRQLRSSSYNEQFF | TRBJ2-1 | TRBV6-2/TRBV6-3
CASSLQSISNQPQHF | TRBJ1-5 | TRBV19
CATSEAGGLAYEQYF | TRBJ2-7 | TRBV24-1
CASSEVPGQGAQFF | TRBJ2-1 | TRBV6-1
CASSQAGQEISLPLHF | TRBJ1-6 | TRBV4-2
CASSGSGTGMDTQYF | TRBJ2-3 | TRBV5-1
CASSDDSLRTEAFF | TRBJ1-1 | TRBV18
CASSLGLETGGGYTF | TRBJ1-2 | TRBV13
CASSHRLAGADSYEQYF | TRBJ2-7 | TRBV4-1
CSASKGKADQPQHF | TRBJ1-5 | TRBV20-1
CASTGANVLTF | TRBJ2-6 | TRBV27
CASSLAQGAGELFF | TRBJ2-2 | TRBV5-1
CSAREQGRDYEQYF | TRBJ2-7 | TRBV20-1